The entry that follows covers one T cell receptor beta chain sequence. This sample stems from a study of cytotoxic CD8 clonotypes in ibrutinib-treated CLL. This table comes from immunoSEQ multiplex PCR, and its TCRdb copy is limited to in-frame clones, with some not included. The table lists some 200,000 clones, 70% to 75% of them singletons. The germline CDR1 and CDR2 sequences are MNHEY and SVGAGI. The V and J ends lost 6 bases and 3 bases respectively, with 10 bases between them. The CDR3 covers 13 residues. This TCR came from a human donor with chronic lymphocytic leukemia. The chain couples TRBV6-5 to TRBJ2-3; D may be TRBD1 or TRBD2 (5 bases each). This sample comprised PBMCs, obtained after 12 months of ibrutinib treatment. The CDR3 is CASRGRQTDTQYF. The CDR3 bases are TGTGCCAGCAGGGGACGACAGACAGATACGCAGTATTTT.